This is a list of T cell receptor beta chains from one sample in a study of post-analysis software for immune sequencing data. TCRdb recomputed calls from the PCR reads with MiXCR, one row per CDR3 protein. The sample includes 350,000 to 500,000 distinct CDR3 sequences, roughly 38% of them seen just once. The sample comprised blood. These TCRs come from a girl aged 2 to 9 with multiple sclerosis. Both conserved end residues are part of each CDR3. Each record gives: V gene, J gene, clone size, D gene, CDR3 protein, CDR3 DNA. A D gene is named only where the DNA matches it firmly. For some rows the clone size is stated as once, few or many, or as a class when expanded; others skip it.

TRBV10-2	TRBJ2-1	-	-	CASARPGDSYNEQFF	TGCGCCAGCGCCAGGCCAGGGGACTCCTACAATGAGCAGTTCTTC
TRBV15	TRBJ1-4	-	-	CATSREGVRVGNEKLFF	TGTGCCACCAGCAGAGAGGGCGTTCGGGTTGGGAATGAAAAACTGTTTTTT
TRBV12-3/TRBV12-4	TRBJ2-7	-	TRBD1	CASSSTGTGAYEQYF	TGTGCCAGCAGTAGCACCGGGACAGGGGCCTACGAGCAGTACTTC
TRBV12-3/TRBV12-4	TRBJ2-7	-	-	CASSVLTNGNEQYF	TGTGCCAGCAGTGTTCTGACAAACGGGAACGAGCAGTACTTC
TRBV5-1	TRBJ2-5	few	-	CASSLWVGPTQYF	TGCGCCAGCAGCCTCTGGGTAGGTCCAACCCAGTACTTC
TRBV20-1	TRBJ2-5	-	-	CSARSYGWGPAIQETQYF	TGCAGTGCCCGATCGTATGGGTGGGGGCCGGCGATTCAAGAGACCCAGTACTTC
TRBV4-3	TRBJ2-3	-	TRBD2	CASSLLWGGTRDTQYF	TGCGCCAGCAGCCTACTATGGGGGGGAACCCGCGATACGCAGTATTTT
TRBV25-1	TRBJ2-5	-	TRBD1	CASSFQGAQETQYF	TGTGCCAGCAGCTTCCAGGGGGCCCAAGAGACCCAGTACTTC
TRBV12-3/TRBV12-4	TRBJ2-3	-	TRBD2	CASSLAYRTSGGIDTQYF	TGTGCCAGCAGTTTAGCGTATCGGACTAGCGGGGGGATCGATACGCAGTATTTT
TRBV28	TRBJ2-5	-	TRBD2	CASSLAGLGRLTQYF	TGTGCCAGCAGCCTAGCGGGACTGGGGCGTTTGACCCAGTACTTC
TRBV28	TRBJ2-5	-	-	CASSRGERETQYF	TGTGCCAGCAGTCGGGGAGAAAGGGAGACCCAGTACTTC
TRBV15	TRBJ2-7	-	-	CATSRHRVRQKQYF	TGTGCCACCAGCAGACACCGGGTAAGACAGAAGCAGTACTTC
TRBV12-3/TRBV12-4	TRBJ2-7	-	-	CASSLAIGGYEQYF	TGTGCCAGCAGTTTAGCGATCGGAGGCTACGAGCAGTACTTC
TRBV5-1	TRBJ1-6	few	-	CASSLVDSFRSPLHF	TGCGCCAGCAGCTTGGTGGACAGCTTTCGGTCACCCCTCCACTTT
TRBV27	TRBJ2-7	-	-	CASSSRTETYEQYF	TGTGCCAGCAGTTCCCGGACAGAGACCTACGAGCAGTACTTC
TRBV7-2	TRBJ1-1	-	-	CASSSPVRMNTEAFF	TGTGCCAGCAGCTCCCCCGTCAGAATGAACACTGAAGCTTTCTTT
TRBV20-1	TRBJ2-1	-	TRBD1	CSASHTGVLEQFF	TGCAGTGCTAGTCACACAGGGGTGCTCGAGCAGTTCTTC
TRBV6-5	TRBJ1-5	-	TRBD1	CASSKDRGFSEPQHF	TGTGCCAGCAGTAAGGACAGGGGGTTTAGTGAGCCCCAGCATTTT
TRBV5-1	TRBJ2-3	once	-	CASSLDRASGDKQYF	TGCGCCAGCAGCTTGGACAGGGCGAGCGGGGACAAGCAGTATTTT
TRBV6-5	TRBJ2-7	-	TRBD2	CASTSGGLEQYF	TGTGCCAGTACATCGGGAGGGCTTGAGCAGTACTTC
TRBV7-8	TRBJ2-5	-	TRBD2	CASSSVKPTSGVAGTFETQYF	TGTGCCAGCAGCTCAGTCAAGCCGACTAGCGGGGTTGCAGGGACCTTTGAGACCCAGTACTTC
TRBV27	TRBJ2-3	few	-	CASRGTDTQYF	TGTGCCAGCAGGGGTACAGATACGCAGTATTTT
TRBV9	TRBJ2-2	-	-	CASSVGYVPGELFF	TGTGCCAGCAGCGTAGGTTACGTCCCCGGGGAGCTGTTTTTT
TRBV28	TRBJ2-3	-	-	CASSLVSLGSSLTDTQYF	TGTGCCAGCAGTTTAGTATCTTTGGGGAGCAGTCTCACAGATACGCAGTATTTT
TRBV28	TRBJ2-7	-	-	CASCLVLADHEQYF	TGTGCCAGCTGCCTGGTTCTAGCTGACCACGAGCAGTACTTC
TRBV7-2	TRBJ2-7	few	-	CASSRLGGYEQYF	TGTGCCAGCAGCCGCTTGGGGGGATACGAGCAGTACTTC
TRBV25-1	TRBJ2-4	few	-	CASRGQGNIQYF	TGTGCCAGCCGGGGGCAAGGAAACATTCAGTACTTC
TRBV11-2	TRBJ2-5	-	-	CASSPSWGTETQYF	TGTGCCAGCAGCCCTAGTTGGGGTACGGAGACCCAGTACTTC
TRBV2	TRBJ2-7	few	-	CASRLGPYEQYF	TGTGCCAGCAGGCTGGGGCCCTACGAGCAGTACTTC
TRBV3-1	TRBJ2-7	-	-	CASSHPPGVLSYEQYF	TGTGCCAGCAGCCACCCCCCGGGGGTTCTCTCCTACGAGCAGTACTTC
TRBV27	TRBJ2-7	few	TRBD1	CASSSPGGASYEQYF	TGTGCCAGCAGTTCCCCAGGGGGTGCATCCTACGAGCAGTACTTC
TRBV6-4	TRBJ2-5	-	TRBD1	CASSDTPGQAQYF	TGTGCCAGCAGCGATACACCCGGACAGGCCCAGTACTTC
TRBV29-1	TRBJ1-1	-	-	CSVVGIRGEAFF	TGCAGCGTTGTGGGGATAAGGGGTGAAGCTTTCTTT
TRBV6-6	TRBJ1-2	-	-	CASSYSDTNYGYTF	TGTGCCAGCAGTTACTCGGACACCAACTATGGCTACACCTTC
TRBV19	TRBJ1-4	-	-	CASSVGTVENEKLFF	TGTGCCAGTAGTGTCGGGACCGTTGAGAATGAAAAACTGTTTTTT
TRBV5-1	TRBJ1-1	few	-	CASSLGQENTEAFF	TGCGCCAGCAGCTTGGGACAGGAGAACACTGAAGCTTTCTTT
TRBV5-1	TRBJ2-4	-	-	CASSLGLGYLRSYF	TGCGCCAGCAGCTTGGGTCTAGGTTATTTGAGGTCGTACTTC
TRBV6-5	TRBJ2-3	few	-	CASSYFGGEQYF	TGTGCCAGCAGTTACTTCGGGGGAGAGCAGTATTTT
TRBV10-3	TRBJ2-7	-	-	CAILSGHPRSYEQYF	TGTGCCATCTTATCGGGACATCCCCGCTCCTACGAGCAGTACTTC
TRBV7-2	TRBJ2-5	-	TRBD1	CASSPGQGIETQYF	TGTGCCAGCAGCCCAGGACAGGGGATTGAGACCCAGTACTTC
TRBV20-1	TRBJ2-3	few	TRBD2	CSTLGTSGNTDTQYF	TGCAGCACCCTTGGGACTAGCGGCAACACAGATACGCAGTATTTT
TRBV12-3/TRBV12-4	TRBJ2-5	-	-	CASSLRFGETQYF	TGTGCCAGCAGTTTAAGGTTCGGGGAGACCCAGTACTTC